What follows describes a single T cell receptor beta chain. This specimen belongs to a study of T cells in women clearing cervical HPV infection. Study overall: Case blood drawn at lesion detection; control blood after infection cleared.

All donors had a single incident cervical HPV16 infection, not prevalent. TCR beta CDR3 amplified by multiplex PCR from roughly 1,100 ng genomic DNA. Generated by immunoSEQ multiplex PCR, the TCRdb table keeps only in-frame clones and is missing some. The sample yields about 32,000 clones, of which the top ten take up roughly 4.2%. The source material was blood buffy coat. The clonotype comes from a woman aged 18 to 75 with a cervical HPV16 infection that either progressed to CIN3+ or cleared (not recorded which).

Partial CDR3 DNA: TGTGCCAGTGGCCATGGCTGGTACGAC. Its protein product is CASGHGWYD. The full CDR3 is CASGHGWYDYTF. The rearrangement uses TRBV19 and TRBJ1-2; no clear D. The read stops 3 residues short of the end of the CDR3; the missing end is completed from the germline J gene. Per germline, CDR1 LNHDA and CDR2 SQIVND (reference sequence). There are 12 residues in the CDR3. The variable domain in full, with the rest retrieved from reference TRBV19 and TRBJ1-2, is DGGITQSPKYLFRKEGQNVTLSCEQNLNHDAMYWYRQDPGQGLRLIYYSQIVNDFQKGDIAEGYSVSREKKESFPLTVTSAQKNPTAFYLCASGHGWYDYTFGSGTRLTVV.